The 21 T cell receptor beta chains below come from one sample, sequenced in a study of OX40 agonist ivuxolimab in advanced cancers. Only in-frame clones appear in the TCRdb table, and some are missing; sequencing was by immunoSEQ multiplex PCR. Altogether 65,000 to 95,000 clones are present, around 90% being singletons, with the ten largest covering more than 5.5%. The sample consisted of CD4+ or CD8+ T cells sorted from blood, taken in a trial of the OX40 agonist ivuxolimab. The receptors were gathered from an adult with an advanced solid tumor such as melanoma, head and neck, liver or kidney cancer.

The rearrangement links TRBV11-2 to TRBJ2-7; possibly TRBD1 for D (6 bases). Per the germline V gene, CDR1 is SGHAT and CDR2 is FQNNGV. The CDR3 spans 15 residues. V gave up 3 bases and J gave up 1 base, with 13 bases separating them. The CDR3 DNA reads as TGTGCCAGCAGCTTTAGCCCGGACAGATCCTACGAGCAGTACTTC. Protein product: CASSFSPDRSYEQYF.

CDR3: CASGGHLHFAYGYTF. CDR3 sequence (DNA): TGCGCCAGCGGCGGACACTTACATTTTGCCTATGGCTACACCTTC. The J gene is TRBJ1-2, the V gene TRBV23-1; the D gene is possibly TRBD1 (5 bases). TRBV23-1 has ORF status, its function being uncertain. V lost 8 bases and J lost 4, with 20 bases in between. This CDR3 spans 15 amino acids.

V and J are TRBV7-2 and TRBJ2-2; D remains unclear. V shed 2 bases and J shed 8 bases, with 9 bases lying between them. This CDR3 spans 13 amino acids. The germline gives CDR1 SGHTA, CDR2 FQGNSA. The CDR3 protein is CASSLNAAGELFF. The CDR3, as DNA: TGTGCCAGCAGCTTAAACGCGGCGGGGGAGCTGTTTTTT.

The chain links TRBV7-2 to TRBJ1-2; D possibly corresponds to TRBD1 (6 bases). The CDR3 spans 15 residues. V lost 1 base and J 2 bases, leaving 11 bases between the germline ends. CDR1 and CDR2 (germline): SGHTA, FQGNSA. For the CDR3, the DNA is TGTGCCAGCAGCTTAGGGGCAGGGGTGAACTATGGCTACACCTTC. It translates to CASSLGAGVNYGYTF.

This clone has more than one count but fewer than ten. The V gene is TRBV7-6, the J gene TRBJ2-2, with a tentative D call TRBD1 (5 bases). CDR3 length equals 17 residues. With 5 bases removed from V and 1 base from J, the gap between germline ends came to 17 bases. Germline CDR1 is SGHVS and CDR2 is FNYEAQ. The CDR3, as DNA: TGTGCCAGCAGCCCTCATCGACAGTACGTGAACACCGGGGAGCTGTTTTTT. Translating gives CASSPHRQYVNTGELFF.

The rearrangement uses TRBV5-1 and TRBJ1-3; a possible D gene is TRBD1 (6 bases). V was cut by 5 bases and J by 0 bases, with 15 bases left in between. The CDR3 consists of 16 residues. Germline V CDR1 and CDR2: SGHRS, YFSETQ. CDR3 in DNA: TGCGCCAGCAGACTGGACAGTTCGAGCTCTGGAAACACCATATATTTT. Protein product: CASRLDSSSSGNTIYF.

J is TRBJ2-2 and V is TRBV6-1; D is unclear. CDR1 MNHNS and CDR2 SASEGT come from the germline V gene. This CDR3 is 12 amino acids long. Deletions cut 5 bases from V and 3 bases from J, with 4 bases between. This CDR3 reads CASSRDTGELFF. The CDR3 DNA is TGTGCCAGCAGTAGGGACACCGGGGAGCTGTTTTTT.

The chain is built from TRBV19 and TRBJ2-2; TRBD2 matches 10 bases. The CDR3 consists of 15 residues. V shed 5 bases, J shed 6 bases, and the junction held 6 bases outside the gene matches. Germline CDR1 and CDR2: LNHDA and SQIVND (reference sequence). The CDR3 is CASSPSGSGAGELFF. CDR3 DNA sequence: TGTGCCAGTAGTCCTAGCGGGAGCGGGGCCGGGGAGCTGTTTTTT.

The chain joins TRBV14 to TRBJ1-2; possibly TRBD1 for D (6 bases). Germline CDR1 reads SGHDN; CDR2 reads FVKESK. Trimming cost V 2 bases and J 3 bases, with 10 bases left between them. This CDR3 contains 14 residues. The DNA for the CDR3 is TGTGCCAGCAGCCAAAGGCAGGGGTACTATGGCTACACCTTC. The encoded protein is CASSQRQGYYGYTF.

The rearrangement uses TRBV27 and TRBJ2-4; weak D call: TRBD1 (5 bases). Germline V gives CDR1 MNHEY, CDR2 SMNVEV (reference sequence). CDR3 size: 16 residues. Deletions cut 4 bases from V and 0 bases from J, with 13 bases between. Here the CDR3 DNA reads TGTGCCAGCAGTTCAACAGGTCCCGTAGCCAAAAACATTCAGTACTTC. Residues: CASSSTGPVAKNIQYF.

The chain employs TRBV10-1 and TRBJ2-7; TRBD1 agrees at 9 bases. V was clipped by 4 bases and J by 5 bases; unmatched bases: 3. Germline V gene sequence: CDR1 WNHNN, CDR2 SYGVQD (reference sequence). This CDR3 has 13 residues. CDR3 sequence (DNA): TGCGCCAGCAGTGCGGACAGGGGCCACGAGCAGTACTTC. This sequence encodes CASSADRGHEQYF.

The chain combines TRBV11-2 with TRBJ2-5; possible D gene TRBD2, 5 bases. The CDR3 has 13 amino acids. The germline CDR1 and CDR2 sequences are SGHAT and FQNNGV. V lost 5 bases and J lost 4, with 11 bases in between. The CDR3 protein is CASSPGRRETQYF. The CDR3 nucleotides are TGTGCCAGCAGCCCGGGGAGAAGAGAGACCCAGTACTTC. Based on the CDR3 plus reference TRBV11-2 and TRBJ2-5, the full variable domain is EAGVAQSPRYKIIEKRQSVAFWCNPISGHATLYWYQQILGQGPKLLIQFQNNGVVDDSQLPKDRFSAERLKGVDSTLKIQPAKLEDSAVYLCASSPGRRETQYFGPGTRLLVL.

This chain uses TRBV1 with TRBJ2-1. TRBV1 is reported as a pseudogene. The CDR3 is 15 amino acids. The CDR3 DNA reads TGCACCAGCAGCCAAGATTTGAAGTCTGTCAATGAGCAGTTCTTC. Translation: CTSSQDLKSVNEQFF.

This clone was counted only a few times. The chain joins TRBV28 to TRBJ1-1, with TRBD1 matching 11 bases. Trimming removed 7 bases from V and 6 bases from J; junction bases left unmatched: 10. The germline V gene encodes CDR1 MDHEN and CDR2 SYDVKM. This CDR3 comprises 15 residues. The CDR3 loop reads CASIAWRGQGAEAFF. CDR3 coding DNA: TGTGCCAGCATCGCCTGGCGGGGACAGGGGGCTGAAGCTTTCTTT. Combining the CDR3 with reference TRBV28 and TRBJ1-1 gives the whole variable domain DVKVTQSSRYLVKRTGEKVFLECVQDMDHENMFWYRQDPGLGLRLIYFSYDVKMKEKGDIPEGYSVSREKKERFSLILESASTNQTSMYLCASIAWRGQGAEAFFGQGTRLTVV.

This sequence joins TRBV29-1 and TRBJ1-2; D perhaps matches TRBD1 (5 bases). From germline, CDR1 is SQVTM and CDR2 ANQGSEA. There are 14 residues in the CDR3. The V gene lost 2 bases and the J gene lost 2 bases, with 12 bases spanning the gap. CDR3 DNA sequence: TGCAGCGTTGAAAGGACCGGGACCAACTATGGCTACACCTTC. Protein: CSVERTGTNYGYTF.

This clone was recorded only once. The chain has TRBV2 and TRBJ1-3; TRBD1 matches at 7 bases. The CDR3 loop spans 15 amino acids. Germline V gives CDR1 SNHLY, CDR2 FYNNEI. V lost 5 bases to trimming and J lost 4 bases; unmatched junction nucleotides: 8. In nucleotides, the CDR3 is TGTGCCAGCAGTTCTGACAGGGTAGACGGAAACACCATATATTTT. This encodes CASSSDRVDGNTIYF.

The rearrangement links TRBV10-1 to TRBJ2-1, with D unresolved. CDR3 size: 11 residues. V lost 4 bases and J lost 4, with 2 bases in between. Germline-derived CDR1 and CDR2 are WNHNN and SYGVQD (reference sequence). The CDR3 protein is CASSGYNEQFF. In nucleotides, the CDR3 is TGCGCCAGCAGTGGGTACAATGAGCAGTTCTTC.

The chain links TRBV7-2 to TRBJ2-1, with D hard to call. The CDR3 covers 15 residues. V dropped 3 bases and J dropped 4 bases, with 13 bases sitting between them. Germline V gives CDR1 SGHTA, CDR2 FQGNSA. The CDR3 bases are TGTGCCAGCAGCTTGGTGACTTCCGGATACAATGAGCAGTTCTTC. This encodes CASSLVTSGYNEQFF.

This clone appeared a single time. The chain's CDR3 is CASSLTGSGYTF. CDR3 bases: TGTGCCAGCAGCCTAACAGGGTCGGGCTACACCTTC. The chain couples TRBV14 to TRBJ1-2; possibly TRBD1 for D (6 bases). Trimming took 4 bases from V and 8 from J, leaving 11 bases between them. CDR3 length: 12 residues. CDR1 is SGHDN and CDR2 is FVKESK in the germline V gene.

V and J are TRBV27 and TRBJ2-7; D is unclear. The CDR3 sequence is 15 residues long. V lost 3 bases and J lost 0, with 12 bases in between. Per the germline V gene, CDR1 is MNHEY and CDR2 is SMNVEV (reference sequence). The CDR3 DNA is TGTGCCAGCAGTTTGCTAGGGCTTAGCTCCTACGAGCAGTACTTC. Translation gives CASSLLGLSSYEQYF.

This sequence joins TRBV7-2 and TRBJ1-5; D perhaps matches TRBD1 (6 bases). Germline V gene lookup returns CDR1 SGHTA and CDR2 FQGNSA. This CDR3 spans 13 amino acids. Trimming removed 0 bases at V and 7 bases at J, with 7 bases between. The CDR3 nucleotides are TGTGCCAGCAGCTTAGCGACAGGCCAGCCCCAGCATTTT. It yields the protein CASSLATGQPQHF.